This entry lists 5 T cell receptor beta chains sequenced from one sample in a study of cytomegalovirus exposure and HLA in healthy donors. Primers: 60 Vbeta forward and 13 Jbeta reverse. Profiling relied on immunoSEQ multiplex PCR, and the TCRdb table lists in-frame clones only, not all of them. The sample carries about 160,000 clones, approximately 80% recorded once. Sequencing input: PBMCs. Receptor source: a male donor in good health and CMV-seropositive.

This rearrangement joins TRBV2 to TRBJ1-2, with 7 nucleotides matching TRBD1. The trim removed 7 bases at V and 7 bases at J, leaving 3 bases unmatched. The CDR3 extends over 11 amino acids. The germline CDR1 and CDR2 sequences are SNHLY and FYNNEI. As DNA, the CDR3 is TGTGCCAGCAATTGGGACAGTGGCTACACCTTC. This codes for CASNWDSGYTF.

The V call is TRBV4-1, the J call TRBJ2-1, with D tentatively TRBD1 (6 bases). V was shortened by 0 bases and J by 7 bases, with 19 bases between the two germline ends. The CDR3 covers 17 residues. CDR1 and CDR2 (germline): MGHRA, YSYEKL. CDR3 DNA sequence: TGCGCCAGCAGCCAAGAAGCGTTCAGCGCAGGGGTAAATGAGCAGTTCTTC. It yields the protein CASSQEAFSAGVNEQFF.

CDR3 coding DNA: TGTGCCAGTAGTATTAGGGCGGGAGGCCACTACGAGCAGTACTTC. Its translation is CASSIRAGGHYEQYF. V usage is TRBV19 and J usage is TRBJ2-7; 8 bases are a match to TRBD2. The V gene end was trimmed by 3 bases and the J gene end by 3 bases; junction bases not matched to a gene: 7. This CDR3 is built from 15 residues. Looked up from germline, CDR1 is LNHDA and CDR2 is SQIVND (reference sequence). The variable domain in full, with the rest retrieved from reference TRBV19 and TRBJ2-7, is DGGITQSPKYLFRKEGQNVTLSCEQNLNHDAMYWYRQDPGQGLRLIYYSQIVNDFQKGDIAEGYSVSREKKESFPLTVTSAQKNPTAFYLCASSIRAGGHYEQYFGPGTRLTVT.

The chain employs TRBV2 and TRBJ2-2, with TRBD2 identical over 8 bases. This CDR3 has 14 amino acids. Germline V CDR1 and CDR2: SNHLY, FYNNEI. V was clipped by 7 bases and J by 5 bases; unmatched bases: 6. The CDR3 DNA is TGTGCCAGCACCTTGGGACTAGGAACCGGGGAGCTGTTTTTT. As protein: CASTLGLGTGELFF.

This sequence joins TRBV28 and TRBJ2-5; 9 nucleotides line up with TRBD1. CDR3 length: 13 amino acids. Germline trimming cut 5 bases from V and 5 bases from J; bases unmatched to any gene: 3. From germline, CDR1 is MDHEN and CDR2 SYDVKM. In DNA form, the CDR3 reads TGTGCCAGCAGTCAGACAGGGGGGGAGACCCAGTACTTC. Encoded protein: CASSQTGGETQYF.